The rows below give T cell receptor beta chains drawn from one sample of a study of blood T cell repertoires in COVID-19. TCRdb's copy holds only in-frame clones and misses some; the assay was immunoSEQ multiplex PCR. The sample lists about 170,000 clones, about 83% occurring once. Sequencing used peripheral blood. The source of these receptors is a man between 18 and 29 years old with active or convalescent COVID-19. The CDR3 runs from the conserved cysteine through the conserved F or W. The order of the fields is CDR3 length, D gene, V gene, clone size, J gene, CDR3 protein, CDR3 DNA. The D gene is left open where the match is weak. Where a row states a size, it is once, few, many or the class of an expanded clone; other rows omit it.

length: 15
D: -
V: TRBV6-5
size: -
J: TRBJ1-1
CDR3: CASKMDGGVNTEAFF
DNA: TGTGCCAGCAAAATGGACGGGGGGGTGAACACTGAAGCTTTCTTT

length: 15
D: -
V: TRBV5-4
size: -
J: TRBJ2-1
CDR3: CASSLDGLLYNEQFF
DNA: TGTGCCAGCAGCTTGGATGGGCTTCTCTACAATGAGCAGTTCTTC

length: 14
D: -
V: TRBV4-1
size: many
J: TRBJ1-5
CDR3: CASSQDRAPGPQHF
DNA: TGCGCCAGCAGCCAAGACAGGGCCCCGGGGCCCCAGCATTTT

length: 13
D: -
V: TRBV7-2
size: -
J: TRBJ2-5
CDR3: CASSFGSTETQYF
DNA: TGTGCCAGCAGCTTTGGCTCGACTGAGACCCAGTACTTC

length: 14
D: -
V: TRBV6-5
size: -
J: TRBJ1-2
CDR3: CASSYNPRTDGYTF
DNA: TGTGCCAGCAGTTACAACCCCAGAACCGATGGCTACACCTTC

length: 18
D: TRBD2
V: TRBV11-2
size: -
J: TRBJ2-5
CDR3: CASSLNFISSGSQETQYF
DNA: TGTGCCAGCAGCTTAAATTTTATCAGTAGCGGGAGTCAAGAGACCCAGTACTTC

length: 13
D: -
V: TRBV7-3
size: -
J: TRBJ1-1
CDR3: CASSYTRDTEAFF
DNA: TGTGCCAGCAGCTATACCCGGGACACTGAAGCTTTCTTT

length: 15
D: -
V: TRBV24-1
size: -
J: TRBJ2-1
CDR3: CATSGADRDYNEQFF
DNA: TGTGCCACCAGCGGTGCGGACAGAGACTACAATGAGCAGTTCTTC

length: 13
D: -
V: TRBV15
size: -
J: TRBJ2-2
CDR3: CATSLTNTGELFF
DNA: TGTGCCACCAGCCTAACGAACACCGGGGAGCTGTTTTTT

length: 14
D: -
V: TRBV11-2
size: once
J: TRBJ2-2
CDR3: CASSVSMNTGELFF
DNA: TGTGCCAGCAGCGTAAGCATGAACACCGGGGAGCTGTTTTTT

length: 15
D: -
V: TRBV11-3
size: -
J: TRBJ2-1
CDR3: CASSFGESGDNEQFF
DNA: TGTGCCAGCAGCTTCGGGGAATCGGGTGACAATGAGCAGTTCTTC

length: 13
D: -
V: TRBV5-1
size: -
J: TRBJ2-3
CDR3: CASSAQDTDTQYF
DNA: TGCGCCAGCAGCGCCCAGGACACAGATACGCAGTATTTT

length: 17
D: TRBD1
V: TRBV4-2
size: once
J: TRBJ1-5
CDR3: CASSQEQGARSNQPQHF
DNA: TGTGCCAGCAGCCAGGAACAGGGGGCACGTAGCAATCAGCCCCAGCATTTT

length: 16
D: -
V: TRBV15
size: -
J: TRBJ2-2
CDR3: CATSRRQGINTGELFF
DNA: TGTGCCACCAGCAGGCGGCAGGGGATTAACACCGGGGAGCTGTTTTTT

length: 14
D: TRBD1
V: TRBV7-2
size: -
J: TRBJ1-1
CDR3: CASSLRQGTGAAFF
DNA: TGTGCCAGCAGCTTACGACAGGGAACAGGGGCTGCTTTCTTT

length: 15
D: TRBD1
V: TRBV11-3
size: -
J: TRBJ2-3
CDR3: CASSLTGQRTDTQYF
DNA: TGTGCCAGCAGCTTAACGGGACAGCGCACAGATACGCAGTATTTT

length: 12
D: -
V: TRBV19
size: -
J: TRBJ1-2
CDR3: CASSVDRYGYTF
DNA: TGTGCCAGTAGTGTAGACAGGTATGGCTACACCTTC

length: 14
D: -
V: TRBV9
size: once
J: TRBJ1-6
CDR3: CASILESKTGERDF
DNA: -

length: 18
D: -
V: TRBV7-9
size: -
J: TRBJ1-3
CDR3: CASSYFPSGLSSGNTIYF
DNA: TGTGCCAGCAGCTACTTCCCCAGCGGGCTTAGCTCTGGAAACACCATATATTTT

length: 13
D: TRBD1
V: TRBV2
size: -
J: TRBJ1-1
CDR3: CASSTDRDTEAFF
DNA: TGTGCCAGCAGTACCGACAGGGACACTGAAGCTTTCTTT

length: 14
D: TRBD1
V: TRBV18
size: -
J: TRBJ2-5
CDR3: CASSPGTGEETQYF
DNA: TGTGCCAGCTCACCTGGAACAGGGGAAGAGACCCAGTACTTC

length: 15
D: -
V: TRBV28
size: -
J: TRBJ1-2
CDR3: CASSSPGGDNYGYTF
DNA: TGTGCCAGCAGTTCCCCGGGGGGGGATAACTATGGCTACACCTTC

length: 13
D: -
V: TRBV5-4
size: -
J: TRBJ1-4
CDR3: CASSTGLFEKLFF
DNA: TGTGCCAGCAGCACGGGACTTTTTGAAAAACTGTTTTTT

length: 18
D: TRBD1
V: TRBV6-2/TRBV6-3
size: -
J: TRBJ2-7
CDR3: CASSYPKPLRGSSYEQYF
DNA: TGTGCCAGCAGTTACCCGAAACCCCTCAGGGGGAGCTCCTACGAGCAGTACTTC

length: 14
D: -
V: TRBV18
size: -
J: TRBJ1-2
CDR3: CASSPSTLNYGYTF
DNA: TGTGCCAGCTCACCGAGTACGCTGAACTATGGCTACACCTTC

length: 14
D: TRBD1
V: TRBV16
size: few
J: TRBJ1-5
CDR3: CASSGGTGNQPQHF
DNA: TGTGCCAGCAGCGGGGGGACAGGGAATCAGCCCCAGCATTTT

length: 15
D: -
V: TRBV10-2
size: -
J: TRBJ2-3
CDR3: CASSDPGVTTDTQYF
DNA: TGCGCCAGCAGTGACCCGGGAGTGACCACAGATACGCAGTATTTT

length: 11
D: TRBD1
V: TRBV29-1
size: -
J: TRBJ1-2
CDR3: CSVEKGAGYTF
DNA: TGCAGCGTTGAAAAGGGGGCTGGCTACACCTTC

length: 15
D: TRBD2
V: TRBV9
size: -
J: TRBJ2-2
CDR3: CASSAVAGHTGELFF
DNA: TGTGCCAGCAGCGCCGTAGCGGGACATACCGGGGAGCTGTTTTTT

length: 14
D: TRBD1
V: TRBV2
size: -
J: TRBJ1-4
CDR3: CASSDRTGYEKLFF
DNA: TGTGCCAGCAGCGATCGGACAGGATATGAAAAACTGTTTTTT

length: 15
D: -
V: TRBV6-5
size: -
J: TRBJ2-7
CDR3: CASANSGTGRYEQYF
DNA: TGTGCCAGCGCGAATTCCGGGACTGGCCGCTACGAGCAGTACTTC

length: 17
D: TRBD1
V: TRBV11-3
size: -
J: TRBJ1-4
CDR3: CASSLDDRGRINEKLFF
DNA: TGTGCCAGCAGCTTAGATGACAGGGGGAGAATTAATGAAAAACTGTTTTTT

length: 16
D: TRBD2
V: TRBV7-2
size: -
J: TRBJ2-5
CDR3: CASSARPSGREETQYF
DNA: TGTGCCAGCAGCGCCCGTCCTAGCGGGAGGGAAGAGACCCAGTACTTC

length: 13
D: -
V: TRBV7-3
size: -
J: TRBJ2-5
CDR3: CASSLEKRETQYF
DNA: TGTGCCAGCAGCTTAGAAAAGCGGGAGACCCAGTACTTC

length: 15
D: -
V: TRBV30
size: -
J: TRBJ1-1
CDR3: CAWAGGTVMNTEAFF
DNA: TGTGCCTGGGCGGGGGGAACAGTTATGAACACTGAAGCTTTCTTT

length: 14
D: -
V: TRBV6-5
size: -
J: TRBJ1-5
CDR3: CASREYNVYQPQHF
DNA: TGTGCCAGCAGGGAGTACAATGTCTATCAGCCCCAGCATTTT

length: 14
D: TRBD1
V: TRBV2
size: -
J: TRBJ2-7
CDR3: CASGTGTAPYEQYF
DNA: TGTGCCAGCGGAACCGGGACAGCCCCCTACGAGCAGTACTTC

length: 14
D: TRBD1
V: TRBV3-1/TRBV3-2
size: once
J: TRBJ2-7
CDR3: CASSGQGALYEQYF
DNA: TGTGCCAGCAGTGGACAGGGGGCCTTATACGAGCAGTACTTC

length: 19
D: TRBD2
V: TRBV7-3
size: -
J: TRBJ2-1
CDR3: CASSFGTSLTRSSYNEQFF
DNA: TGTGCCAGCAGCTTTGGGACTAGCCTGACGCGGAGCTCCTACAATGAGCAGTTCTTC

length: 14
D: TRBD1
V: TRBV18
size: -
J: TRBJ1-2
CDR3: CASSLLGQNYGYTF
DNA: TGTGCCAGCTCACTTCTGGGACAGAACTATGGCTACACCTTC

length: 16
D: -
V: TRBV7-2
size: once
J: TRBJ1-1
CDR3: CASSGQPRGSNTEAFF
DNA: TGTGCCAGCAGCGGTCAACCTAGGGGCTCCAACACTGAAGCTTTCTTT

length: 15
D: -
V: TRBV3-1/TRBV3-2
size: -
J: TRBJ1-3
CDR3: CASSHRTSSGNTIYF
DNA: TGTGCCAGCAGCCACCGCACTAGCTCTGGAAACACCATATATTTT

length: 15
D: TRBD1
V: TRBV2
size: -
J: TRBJ1-5
CDR3: CASRTRTGLNQPQHF
DNA: TGTGCCAGCAGGACCCGGACAGGACTTAATCAGCCCCAGCATTTT

length: 14
D: -
V: TRBV30
size: -
J: TRBJ1-2
CDR3: CAWGMGGSGYGYTF
DNA: TGTGCCTGGGGGATGGGAGGAAGTGGCTATGGCTACACCTTC

length: 13
D: TRBD1
V: TRBV7-2
size: -
J: TRBJ2-7
CDR3: CASSLGQHYEQYF
DNA: TGTGCCAGCAGCTTGGGACAGCACTACGAGCAGTACTTC

length: 14
D: -
V: TRBV5-4
size: -
J: TRBJ2-7
CDR3: CASSRDSLPYEQYF
DNA: TGTGCCAGCAGTCGGGACTCGTTGCCCTACGAGCAGTACTTC

length: 15
D: -
V: TRBV18
size: -
J: TRBJ2-3
CDR3: CASSPTFAGEDTQYF
DNA: TGTGCCAGCTCACCAACTTTTGCAGGGGAAGATACGCAGTATTTT

length: 16
D: TRBD2
V: TRBV5-5
size: -
J: TRBJ2-1
CDR3: CASSSGLAGVYNEQFF
DNA: TGTGCCAGCAGCTCCGGGCTAGCGGGGGTCTACAATGAGCAGTTCTTC

length: 12
D: -
V: TRBV25-1
size: -
J: TRBJ1-1
CDR3: CASRLGNTEAFF
DNA: TGTGCCAGCAGACTAGGGAACACTGAAGCTTTCTTT

length: 14
D: -
V: TRBV7-9
size: few
J: TRBJ2-7
CDR3: CASSLVGGDYEQYF
DNA: TGTGCCAGCAGCTTAGTCGGGGGTGACTACGAGCAGTACTTC

length: 14
D: -
V: TRBV4-1
size: -
J: TRBJ1-2
CDR3: CASSPRGGEDGYTF
DNA: TGCGCCAGCAGCCCGCGCGGGGGCGAAGATGGCTACACCTTC

length: 11
D: -
V: TRBV5-6
size: -
J: TRBJ2-2
CDR3: CASSFSGELFF
DNA: TGTGCCAGCAGCTTCTCCGGGGAGCTGTTTTTT

length: 17
D: TRBD1
V: TRBV4-2
size: -
J: TRBJ1-2
CDR3: CASSPSPGTVKYYGYTF
DNA: TGTGCCAGCAGCCCCTCTCCCGGGACAGTAAAGTACTATGGCTACACCTTC

length: 18
D: -
V: TRBV7-8
size: -
J: TRBJ2-7
CDR3: CASSFFLGGRETSYEQYF
DNA: TGTGCCAGCAGCTTTTTTCTCGGTGGTCGGGAGACGTCCTACGAGCAGTACTTC

length: 13
D: -
V: TRBV5-1
size: -
J: TRBJ1-2
CDR3: CASSLEGETGYTF
DNA: TGCGCCAGCAGCTTGGAGGGAGAGACTGGCTACACCTTC

length: 15
D: -
V: TRBV30
size: -
J: TRBJ1-4
CDR3: CAWSVRVLTNEKLFF
DNA: TGTGCCTGGAGTGTACGCGTCTTAACTAATGAAAAACTGTTTTTT

length: 15
D: -
V: TRBV11-2
size: -
J: TRBJ2-5
CDR3: CASSLGGAGLETQYF
DNA: TGTGCCAGCAGCTTGGGGGGGGCCGGGCTCGAGACCCAGTACTTC